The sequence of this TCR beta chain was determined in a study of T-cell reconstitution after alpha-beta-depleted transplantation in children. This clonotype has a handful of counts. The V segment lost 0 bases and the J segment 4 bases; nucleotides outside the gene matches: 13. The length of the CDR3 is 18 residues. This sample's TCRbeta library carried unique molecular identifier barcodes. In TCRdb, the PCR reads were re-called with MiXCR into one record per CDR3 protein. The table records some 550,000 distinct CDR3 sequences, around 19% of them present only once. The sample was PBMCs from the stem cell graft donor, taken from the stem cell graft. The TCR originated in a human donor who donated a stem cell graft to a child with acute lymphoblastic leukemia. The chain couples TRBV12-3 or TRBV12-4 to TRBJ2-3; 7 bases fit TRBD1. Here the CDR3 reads CASSLALGSLTGADTQYF. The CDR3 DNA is TGTGCCAGCAGTTTAGCGCTAGGATCCCTCACAGGGGCAGATACGCAGTATTTT.